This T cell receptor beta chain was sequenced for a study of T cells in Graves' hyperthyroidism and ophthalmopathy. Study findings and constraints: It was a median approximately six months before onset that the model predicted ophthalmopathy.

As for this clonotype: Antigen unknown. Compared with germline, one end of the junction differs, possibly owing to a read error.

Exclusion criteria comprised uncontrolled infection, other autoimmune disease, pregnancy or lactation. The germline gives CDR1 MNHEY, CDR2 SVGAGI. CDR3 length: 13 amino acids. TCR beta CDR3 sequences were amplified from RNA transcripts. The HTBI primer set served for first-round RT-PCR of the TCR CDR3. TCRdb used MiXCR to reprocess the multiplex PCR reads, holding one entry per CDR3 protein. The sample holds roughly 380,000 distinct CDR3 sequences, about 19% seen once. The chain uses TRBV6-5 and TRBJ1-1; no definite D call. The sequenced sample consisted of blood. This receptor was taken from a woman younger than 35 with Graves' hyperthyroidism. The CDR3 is CGSSYNRATEAFF. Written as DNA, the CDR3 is TGTGGCAGCAGTTATAATAGGGCCACTGAAGCTTTCTTT.